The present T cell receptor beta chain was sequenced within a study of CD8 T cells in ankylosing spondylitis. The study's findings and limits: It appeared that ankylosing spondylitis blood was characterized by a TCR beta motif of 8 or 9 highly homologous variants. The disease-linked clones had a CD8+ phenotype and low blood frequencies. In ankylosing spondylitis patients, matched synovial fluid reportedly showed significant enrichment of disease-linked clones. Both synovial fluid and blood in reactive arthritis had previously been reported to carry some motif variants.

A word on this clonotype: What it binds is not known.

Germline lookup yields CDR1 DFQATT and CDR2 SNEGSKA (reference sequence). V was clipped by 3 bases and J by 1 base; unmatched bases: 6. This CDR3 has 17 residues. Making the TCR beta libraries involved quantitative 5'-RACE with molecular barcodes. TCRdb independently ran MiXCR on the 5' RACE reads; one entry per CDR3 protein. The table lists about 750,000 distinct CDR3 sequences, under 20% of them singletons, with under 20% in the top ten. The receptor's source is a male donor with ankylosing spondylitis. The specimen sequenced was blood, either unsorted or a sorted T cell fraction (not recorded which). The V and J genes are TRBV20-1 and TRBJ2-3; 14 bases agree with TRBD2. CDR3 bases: TGCAGTGCTAGGGGGAAGGGACTAGCGGGGGGCACAGATACGCAGTATTTT. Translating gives CSARGKGLAGGTDTQYF.